The clone carrying this TCR beta chain was counted many times. The CDR3 sequence is 13 residues long. Per germline, CDR1 SEHNR and CDR2 FQNEAQ (reference sequence). The V gene lost 3 bases and the J gene lost 0 bases, with 6 bases spanning the gap. This sample is drawn from a study of T cell repertoires in cytomegalovirus infection. MiXCR, applied by TCRdb to the reads, yields one record per CDR3 protein. The sample lists more than 350,000 distinct CDR3 sequences, approximately 33% seen once, with approximately 13% in the top ten. The TCR comes from a human donor in good health (CMV status not recorded). Some clones in this sample may be carry-over from other donors' samples. This rearrangement joins TRBV7-9 to TRBJ2-7; D remains ambiguous. Sequenced input: PBMCs. The CDR3 DNA reads TGTGCCAGCAGCTTTTCCAACTCCTACGAGCAGTACTTC. Its translation is CASSFSNSYEQYF. Combining the CDR3 with reference TRBV7-9 and TRBJ2-7 gives the whole variable domain DTGVSQNPRHKITKRGQNVTFRCDPISEHNRLYWYRQTLGQGPEFLTYFQNEAQLEKSRLLSDRFSAERPKGSFSTLEIQRTEQGDSAMYLCASSFSNSYEQYFGPGTRLTVT.